The 24 T cell receptor beta chains in this list originate from one sample, sequenced in a study of beta chain features in type 1 diabetes. Study results and caveats: Type 1 diabetes patients had moderately but significantly shorter TCRB CDR3s in all four CD4+ subsets.

The isolated RNA, all of it, was reverse transcribed, so expressed TCRB transcripts were what got sequenced. Assay used: immunoSEQ multiplex PCR; TCRdb lists only in-frame clones, some missing. The data show over 20,000 clones, 49% seen once. No cognate antigen is known for these TCRs. Specimen: stem cell memory CD4+ T cells from blood. The receptors stem from a young man with type 1 diabetes.

The chain joins TRBV9 to TRBJ2-1; D not certain. This CDR3 comprises 13 residues. The V end lost 3 bases, the J end lost 2 bases, and 6 bases lay between the germline ends. Germline V gives CDR1 SGDLS, CDR2 YYNGEE. The DNA for the CDR3 is TGTGCCAGCAGCGGAGTTACCTACAATGAGCAGTTCTTC. It specifies CASSGVTYNEQFF.

The V gene is TRBV10-1, the J gene TRBJ2-2; 7 positions match TRBD1. The J segment lost 2 bases and the V segment lost 6 bases, leaving 3 bases of the junction unmatched. From germline, CDR1 is WNHNN and CDR2 SYGVQD (reference sequence). The CDR3 is 14 residues long. This chain's CDR3 is CASRGQLNTGELFF. The CDR3 nucleotides are TGCGCCAGCAGGGGACAGCTTAACACCGGGGAGCTGTTTTTT.

This clone turned up a few times. The V and J genes are TRBV2 and TRBJ2-4; 9 positions agree with TRBD2. Germline CDR1 and CDR2: SNHLY and FYNNEI. The CDR3 runs to 15 residues. Germline trimming cut 6 bases from V and 0 bases from J; bases unmatched to any gene: 3. Written as DNA, the CDR3 is TGTGCCAGCAGCGTACTAGCGGGAGCCAAAAACATTCAGTACTTC. Translating gives CASSVLAGAKNIQYF.

This sequence joins TRBV27 and TRBJ2-7, with 10 bases matching TRBD1. The junction had 17 bases not matched to a gene; V was cut back by 8 bases and J by 4 bases. Germline loops: CDR1 MNHEY, CDR2 SMNVEV (reference sequence). The CDR3 has 17 amino acids. The CDR3 sequence is CASRDRGLTPSSYEQYF. DNA of the CDR3: TGTGCCAGCCGGGACAGGGGACTCACCCCTTCTTCTTACGAGCAGTACTTC.

V gene TRBV7-7 combines with J gene TRBJ2-1, with 13 bases matching TRBD2. This CDR3 has 15 residues. J was trimmed by 8 bases and V by 1 base; bases with no gene match: 2. CDR1 and CDR2 from the germline V gene are SSHAT and FNYEAQ (reference sequence). The CDR3 spells CASSLGTSGSDEQFF. Written as DNA, the CDR3 is TGTGCCAGCAGCTTAGGGACTAGCGGGAGCGATGAGCAGTTCTTC.

The chain uses TRBV4-1 and TRBJ1-3, with D perhaps matching TRBD1 (6 bases). The CDR3 totals 16 residues. The V end lost 4 bases, the J end lost 0 bases, and 13 bases lay between the germline ends. Looked up from germline, CDR1 is MGHRA and CDR2 is YSYEKL. The CDR3 loop reads CASSRAIQGSGNTIYF. As DNA, the CDR3 is TGCGCCAGCAGCCGCGCTATACAGGGCTCTGGAAACACCATATATTTT.

The chain recombines TRBV19 with TRBJ1-6; TRBD1 agrees at 7 bases. The CDR3 has 15 residues. Per germline, CDR1 LNHDA and CDR2 SQIVND (reference sequence). The V and J ends lost 3 bases and 4 bases, in that order; junction bases with no gene match: 3. CDR3 DNA: TGTGCCAGTAGTATTCCACAGGGGTATAATTCACCCCTCCACTTT. Translating gives CASSIPQGYNSPLHF.

This clone was picked up a small number of times. The genes are TRBV18 and TRBJ1-1, with TRBD1 as a possible D gene (6 bases). V gave up 3 bases and J gave up 4 bases, with 15 bases separating them. Germline loops: CDR1 KGHSH, CDR2 LQKENI. The CDR3 is made up of 15 amino acids. The CDR3 nucleotides read TGTGCCAGCTCACCCGAGGGGGGGACAACCACTGAAGCTTTCTTT. It codes for CASSPEGGTTTEAFF.

The chain links TRBV10-3 to TRBJ1-1; the match to TRBD1 covers 8 bases. V lost 10 bases, J lost 2 bases, and 6 bases stayed unmatched. Germline-derived CDR1 and CDR2 are ENHRY and SYGVKD. There are 13 residues in the CDR3. The DNA of the CDR3 is TGTGCCACGTCGGGACAGGCAAACACTGAAGCTTTCTTT. Translating gives CATSGQANTEAFF.

The chain recombines TRBV25-1 with TRBJ2-4; 10 nucleotides match TRBD1. Germline V gene lookup returns CDR1 MGHDK and CDR2 SYGVNS. This CDR3 comprises 11 residues. CDR3 DNA: TGTGCAGCAGGGAGGGGACAGGGGATATACTTC. Amino acids: CAAGRGQGIYF.

The gene calls are TRBV28 and TRBJ1-2; 10 bases align to TRBD1. V shed 8 bases, J shed 0 bases, and the junction held 3 bases outside the gene matches. Germline CDR1 reads MDHEN; CDR2 reads SYDVKM. The CDR3 sequence is 14 residues long. CDR3 amino acids: CASWTGGPNYGYTF. In DNA, the CDR3 is TGTGCCAGCTGGACAGGGGGGCCTAACTATGGCTACACCTTC.

This clone has more than one count but fewer than ten. The chain combines TRBV27 with TRBJ2-7, with D maybe TRBD2 (6 bases). The CDR3 runs 16 residues. Germline CDR1 and CDR2: MNHEY and SMNVEV (reference sequence). V was shortened by 4 bases and J by 2 bases, with 18 bases between the two germline ends. The CDR3 region has the DNA TGTGCCAGCAGTTCGCCCTCGGGGGATCCCCCCTACGAGCAGTACTTC. Its protein is CASSSPSGDPPYEQYF.

The gene calls are TRBV5-1 and TRBJ2-3; 7 nucleotides align to TRBD2. Germline lookup yields CDR1 SGHRS and CDR2 YFSETQ. The CDR3 runs to 17 residues. The trim removed 0 bases at V and 5 bases at J, leaving 12 bases unmatched. The CDR3 sequence: CASSLAISREKLDTQYF. The CDR3 nucleotides are TGCGCCAGCAGCTTGGCCATCTCGCGGGAGAAGCTAGATACGCAGTATTTT. Supplemented by reference TRBV5-1 and TRBJ2-3, the full variable domain reads KAGVTQTPRYLIKTRGQQVTLSCSPISGHRSVSWYQQTPGQGLQFLFEYFSETQRNKGNFPGRFSGRQFSNSRSEMNVSTLELGDSALYLCASSLAISREKLDTQYFGPGTRLTVL.

This clone was observed a handful of times. The CDR3: CSAGRTGGEETQYF. CDR3 nucleotides: TGCAGCGCAGGCCGGACAGGGGGCGAGGAGACCCAGTACTTC. The chain couples TRBV29-1 to TRBJ2-5; 11 nucleotides line up with TRBD1. The CDR3 contains 14 residues. CDR1 and CDR2 (germline): SQVTM, ANQGSEA. The V segment lost 7 bases and the J segment 5 bases; nucleotides outside the gene matches: 9.

This clone has more than one count but fewer than ten. This rearrangement joins TRBV18 to TRBJ1-2; 8 bases match TRBD1. Germline CDR1 and CDR2: KGHSH and LQKENI. Germline trimming cut 2 bases from V and 2 bases from J; bases unmatched to any gene: 7. The CDR3 has 16 residues. The DNA for the CDR3 is TGTGCCAGCTCACCAAGTTTGACAGGGGCCAACTATGGCTACACCTTC. Encoded protein: CASSPSLTGANYGYTF. The complete variable domain, with remaining parts taken from reference TRBV18 and TRBJ1-2, reads NAGVMQNPRHLVRRRGQEARLRCSPMKGHSHVYWYRQLPEEGLKFMVYLQKENIIDESGMPKERFSAEFPKEGPSILRIQQVVRGDSAAYFCASSPSLTGANYGYTFGSGTRLTVV.

J is TRBJ1-1 and V is TRBV27, with a tentative D call TRBD1 (5 bases). The CDR3 is 13 amino acids. V was pared by 5 bases and J by 3 bases, with 10 bases between. CDR1 is MNHEY, CDR2 SMNVEV, per germline (reference sequence). The CDR3 DNA reads as TGTGCCAGCAGTGATAGACAGTACACTGAAGCTTTCTTT. Translation gives CASSDRQYTEAFF.

This clone appeared once. This chain links TRBV6-5 with TRBJ2-3; 11 bases align to TRBD2. Germline V lookup: CDR1 MNHEY, CDR2 SVGAGI. This CDR3 is built from 15 residues. V lost 4 bases, J lost 4 bases, and 4 bases stayed unmatched. The CDR3 here is CASSFSGGAADTQYF. The CDR3 DNA reads TGTGCCAGCAGTTTTAGCGGGGGGGCTGCAGATACGCAGTATTTT.

V is TRBV30 and J is TRBJ2-4; a weak D match, TRBD2 (7 bases). This CDR3 comprises 12 residues. The germline CDR1 and CDR2 sequences are GTSNPN and SVGIG (reference sequence). V was clipped by 8 bases and J by 6 bases, with 14 bases between them. The CDR3 DNA sequence: TGTGCCGGTCAAGGGGGGGGAAACATTCAGTACTTC. Amino acid sequence: CAGQGGGNIQYF.

J is TRBJ2-7 and V is TRBV2, with D perhaps matching TRBD1 (7 bases). Germline V gene lookup returns CDR1 SNHLY and CDR2 FYNNEI. Trimming shortened V by 7 bases and J by 4 bases, and 14 bases separated the two germline ends. This CDR3 comprises 13 residues. CDR3 loop: CASTRDSGYEQYF. For the CDR3, the DNA is TGTGCCAGCACCCGGGACAGCGGGTACGAGCAGTACTTC. The complete variable domain, with remaining parts taken from reference TRBV2 and TRBJ2-7, reads EPEVTQTPSHQVTQMGQEVILRCVPISNHLYFYWYRQILGQKVEFLVSFYNNEISEKSEIFDDQFSVERPDGSNFTLKIRSTKLEDSAMYFCASTRDSGYEQYFGPGTRLTVT.

A few counts support this clone. The J gene is TRBJ2-2, the V gene TRBV5-1, with TRBD2 matching 15 bases. The length of the CDR3 is 16 residues. V lost 4 bases, J lost 5 bases, and 3 bases stayed unmatched. The V gene's germline CDR1 is SGHRS and CDR2 YFSETQ. For the CDR3, the DNA is TGCGCCAGCAGCCCGGGACTAGCGGGAGGAACCGGGGAGCTGTTTTTT. This gives the protein CASSPGLAGGTGELFF.

The CDR3 DNA sequence: TGTGCCTGGGGGGTAGCGGGAGTGGATACGCAGTATTTT. Translation: CAWGVAGVDTQYF. This chain links TRBV30 with TRBJ2-3; 9 bases agree with TRBD2. Germline V gene data show CDR1 as GTSNPN and CDR2 as SVGIG (reference sequence). V was clipped by 5 bases and J by 6 bases; unmatched bases: 6. This CDR3 contains 13 residues.

The gene calls are TRBV18 and TRBJ2-6; TRBD2 matches at 8 bases. V trimming: 2 bases; J trimming: 3 bases; junction bases outside the gene matches: 15. Germline assignment: CDR1 KGHSH and CDR2 LQKENI. CDR3 size: 20 residues. The chain's CDR3 is CASSPGTGGRASGGANVLTF. In nucleotides, the CDR3 is TGTGCCAGCTCACCAGGGACGGGGGGGCGCGCCTCTGGTGGGGCCAACGTCCTGACTTTC.

This clone was seen a single time. The J gene is TRBJ2-7, the V gene TRBV21-1; the D call TRBD2 from the table was never checked on the DNA. TRBV21-1 is termed a pseudogene. The CDR3 totals 20 residues. CDR3 coding DNA: TGTGCCAGCAGCCAAGGGGCCCTCGGACTAGCGGGGGGGAGCTCCTACGAGCAGTACTTC. The encoded protein is CASSQGALGLAGGSSYEQYF.

This chain links TRBV2 with TRBJ1-2; possible D gene TRBD1, 6 bases. Germline V gene lookup returns CDR1 SNHLY and CDR2 FYNNEI. This CDR3 is 12 amino acids long. Trimming pared 11 bases from V and 4 bases from J, leaving 14 bases between. As DNA, the CDR3 is TGTGCCGGGGACCGGGACATCTATGGCTACACCTTC. Its translation: CAGDRDIYGYTF.